The T cell receptor (beta chain) under discussion was sequenced for a study of cytomegalovirus exposure and HLA in healthy donors. Regarding the study as a whole: About 87% or about 30% of the time was how often most TCR beta V segments were productive, according to an earlier analysis. It was approximately 170 TCR beta chains that were listed as cytomegalovirus-associated. A later analysis found common viral pathogens apparently linked to several of the most significant clusters.

Comment on this clone: Its target is unknown.

Trimming at V came to 2 bases and at J to 1 base, leaving 8 bases not matched to a gene. CDR1 is LGHNA and CDR2 is YSLEER in the germline V gene. The CDR3 consists of 17 residues. In the PCR, 60 Vbeta and 13 Jbeta primers were used. Some clones are missing from TCRdb's copy, which holds only in-frame ones; the method was immunoSEQ multiplex PCR. Here the sample spans under 150,000 clones, around 76% being singletons. The chain employs TRBV4-3 and TRBJ2-3, with TRBD1 matching over 8 bases. Material for sequencing was PBMCs. The sequence was obtained from a woman aged 50 to 60 in good health and CMV-seronegative. CDR3 loop: CASSQTPQGAGTDTQYF. CDR3 bases: TGCGCCAGCAGCCAAACCCCTCAGGGGGCGGGCACAGATACGCAGTATTTT.